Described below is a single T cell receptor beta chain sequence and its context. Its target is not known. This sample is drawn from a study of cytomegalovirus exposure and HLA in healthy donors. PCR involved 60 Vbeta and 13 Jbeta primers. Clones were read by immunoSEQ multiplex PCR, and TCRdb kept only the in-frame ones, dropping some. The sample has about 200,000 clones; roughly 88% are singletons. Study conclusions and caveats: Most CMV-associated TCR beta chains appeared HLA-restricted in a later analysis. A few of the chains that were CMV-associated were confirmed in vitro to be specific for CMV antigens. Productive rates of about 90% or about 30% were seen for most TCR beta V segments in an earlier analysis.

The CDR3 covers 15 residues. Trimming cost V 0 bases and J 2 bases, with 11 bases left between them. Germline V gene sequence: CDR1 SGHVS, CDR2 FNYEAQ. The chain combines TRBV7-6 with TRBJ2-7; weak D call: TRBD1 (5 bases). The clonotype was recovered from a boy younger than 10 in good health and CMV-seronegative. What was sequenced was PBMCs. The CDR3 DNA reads TGTGCCAGCAGCTTAGCGCAGGGATTTCCCTACGAGCAGTACTTC. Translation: CASSLAQGFPYEQYF.